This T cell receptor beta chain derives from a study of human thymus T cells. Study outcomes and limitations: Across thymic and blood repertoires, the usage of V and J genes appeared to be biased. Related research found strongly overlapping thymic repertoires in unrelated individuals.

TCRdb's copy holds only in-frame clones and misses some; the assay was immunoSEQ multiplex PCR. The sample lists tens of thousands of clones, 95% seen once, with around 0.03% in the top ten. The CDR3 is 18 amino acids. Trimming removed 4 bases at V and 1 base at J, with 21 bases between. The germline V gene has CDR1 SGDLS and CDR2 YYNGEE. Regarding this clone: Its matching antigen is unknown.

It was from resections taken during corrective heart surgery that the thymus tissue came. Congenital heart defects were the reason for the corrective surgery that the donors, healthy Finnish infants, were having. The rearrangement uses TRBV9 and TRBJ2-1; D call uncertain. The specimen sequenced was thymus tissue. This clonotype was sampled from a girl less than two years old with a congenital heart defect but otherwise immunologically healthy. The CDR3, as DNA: TGTGCCAGCAGCCTAACCGGGCCAACCTACCCGTCCTACAATGAGCAGTTCTTC. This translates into CASSLTGPTYPSYNEQFF. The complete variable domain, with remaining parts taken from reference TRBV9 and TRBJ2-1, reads DSGVTQTPKHLITATGQRVTLRCSPRSGDLSVYWYQQSLDQGLQFLIQYYNGEERAKGNILERFSAQQFPDLHSELNLSSLELGDSALYFCASSLTGPTYPSYNEQFFGPGTRLTVL.